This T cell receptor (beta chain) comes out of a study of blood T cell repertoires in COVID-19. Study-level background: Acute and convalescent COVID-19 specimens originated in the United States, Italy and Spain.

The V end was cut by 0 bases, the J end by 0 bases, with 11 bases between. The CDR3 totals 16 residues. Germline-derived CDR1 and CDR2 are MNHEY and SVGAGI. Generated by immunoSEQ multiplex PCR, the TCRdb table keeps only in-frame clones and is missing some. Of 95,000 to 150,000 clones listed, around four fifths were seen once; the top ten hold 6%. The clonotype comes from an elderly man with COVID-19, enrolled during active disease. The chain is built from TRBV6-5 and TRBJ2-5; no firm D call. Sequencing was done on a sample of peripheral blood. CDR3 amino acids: CASSYSIAPDQETQYF. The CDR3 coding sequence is TGTGCCAGCAGTTACTCTATAGCCCCTGACCAAGAGACCCAGTACTTC.